Sequencing of this T cell receptor beta chain was carried out in a study of type 1 regulatory T cells (dated by TCRdb to 2020 to 2022). As for the study more broadly: The study characterized an in vitro protocol that generated a Tr1-enriched, alloantigen-specific CD4 T cell product named T-allo10. T-allo10 was under clinical evaluation in patients with hematological malignancies receiving allogeneic hematopoietic stem cell transplantation. The study at large found these results: Tr1 cells showed a more restricted TCR repertoire than non-Tr1 cells, which the study interpreted as alloantigen-induced clonal expansion.

The table lists this clonotype with a few counts. Which antigen it targets is not known. One base away there is no much larger clone; base qualities are not given. Data came from an Illumina MiSeq. TCRdb reprocessing: public reads trimmed at Q25 with fastp, clones called with MiXCR, in-frame beta chains kept. Here each entry gathers all rows of one CDR3 protein and keeps the most common genes and DNA. In all, the sample holds around 64,000 distinct CDR3 sequences, and less than 25% of those were seen once. The ten largest account for 8.3% of the sample. Its CDR3 holds 14 amino acids, cysteine through phenylalanine. Only the CDR3 DNA stays, 42 bases, in frame from base 1. Looking up the germline V gene yields CDR1 SGHRS and CDR2 YFSETQ. Trimming at the junction amounts to 0 bases on V and 4 bases on J, and the germline ends lie 9 bases apart.

The V and J genes are TRBV5-1 and TRBJ2-3, with TRBD2 perhaps the D gene, on 5 matching bases. This sequence was found in a human donor in good health. The sample taken for sequencing was cultured type 1 regulatory T (Tr1) cells, either the whole culture or a sorted fraction (not recorded which). Sample cell subset or site, as interpreted from the label and publication: type 1 regulatory T cells sorted from the T-allo10 product. In nucleotide form, the sequence is TGCGCCAGCAGCTTGGCCCCTAGCCCAGATACGCAGTATTTT. It encodes CASSLAPSPDTQYF.